This T cell receptor (beta chain) was profiled in a study of T cell changes during pregnancy in multiple sclerosis. The repertoire was sequenced with immunoSEQ multiplex PCR; TCRdb's copy has only in-frame clones and lacks some. The sample contains around 68,000 clones, just over 90% of which appear only once. J gave up 4 bases and V 4 bases, and 3 bases lay outside the gene matches. Germline assignment: CDR1 GTSNPN and CDR2 SVGIG (reference sequence). The CDR3 extends over 13 amino acids. The chain joins TRBV30 to TRBJ2-7; 11 bases line up with TRBD1. The sequenced sample was peripheral blood, obtained in the third trimester of pregnancy. The clonotype was recovered from a female donor with multiple sclerosis, enrolled in a pregnancy study. The CDR3 DNA is TGTGCCTGGAAAGGGGACAGGGGGTACGAGCAGTACTTC. Its translation is CAWKGDRGYEQYF.